This T cell receptor (beta chain) comes out of a study of T cell clones after liver transplantation. Study in general: TCRbeta sequencing after a pre-transplant mixed lymphocyte reaction identified graft-donor-reactive clones, later tracked in post-transplant blood. Study results and limitations: A larger donor-reactive than third-party decline suggested partial antigen-specific deletion.

Only in-frame clones appear in the TCRdb table, and some are missing; sequencing was by immunoSEQ multiplex PCR. The profile shows 85,000 to 110,000 clones, under 90% of them singletons. With regard to this clone: Its matching antigen is unknown.

Germline assignment: CDR1 SGHDN and CDR2 FVKESK. This CDR3 is built from 12 residues. Deletions cut 0 bases from V and 8 bases from J, with 4 bases between. Sequencing was performed on CD4+ T cells from blood, taken about 50 months after liver transplant. The chain recombines TRBV14 with TRBJ2-2, with D unresolved. The clonotype originates from a human patient who received a liver transplant. Part of the T cells may come from the graft donor. The CDR3 loop is CASSQEGGELFF. CDR3 bases: TGTGCCAGCAGCCAAGAAGGAGGGGAGCTGTTTTTT.